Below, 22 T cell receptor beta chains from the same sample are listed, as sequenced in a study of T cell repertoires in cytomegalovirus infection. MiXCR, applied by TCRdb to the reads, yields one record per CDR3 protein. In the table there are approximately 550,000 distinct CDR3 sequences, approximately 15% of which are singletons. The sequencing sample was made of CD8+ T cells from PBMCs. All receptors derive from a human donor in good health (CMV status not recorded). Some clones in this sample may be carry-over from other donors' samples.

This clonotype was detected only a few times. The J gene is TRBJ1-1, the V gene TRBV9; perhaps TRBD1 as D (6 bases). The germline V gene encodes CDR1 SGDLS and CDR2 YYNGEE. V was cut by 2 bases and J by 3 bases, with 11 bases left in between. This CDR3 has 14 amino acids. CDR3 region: CASSVSGGDTEAFF. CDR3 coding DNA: TGTGCCAGCAGCGTCTCGGGGGGCGACACTGAAGCTTTCTTT.

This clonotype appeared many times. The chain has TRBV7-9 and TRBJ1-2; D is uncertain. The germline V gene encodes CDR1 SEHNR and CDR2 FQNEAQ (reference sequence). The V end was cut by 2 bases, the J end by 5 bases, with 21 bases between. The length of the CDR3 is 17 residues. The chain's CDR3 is CASSLPEGLTLDYGYTF. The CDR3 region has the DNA TGTGCCAGCAGCTTACCGGAAGGCCTCACCCTAGATTATGGCTACACCTTC.

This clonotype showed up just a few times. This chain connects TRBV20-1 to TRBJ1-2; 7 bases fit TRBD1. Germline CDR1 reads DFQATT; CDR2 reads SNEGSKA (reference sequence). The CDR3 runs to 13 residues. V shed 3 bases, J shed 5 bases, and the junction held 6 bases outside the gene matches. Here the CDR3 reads CSARLGTEYGYTF. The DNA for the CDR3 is TGCAGTGCTAGGCTCGGGACAGAGTATGGCTACACCTTC.

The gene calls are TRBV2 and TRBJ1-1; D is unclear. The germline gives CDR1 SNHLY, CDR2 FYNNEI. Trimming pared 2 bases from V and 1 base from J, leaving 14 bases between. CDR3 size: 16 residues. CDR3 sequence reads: CASSERAGRENTEAFF. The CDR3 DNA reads TGTGCCAGCAGTGAAAGGGCAGGCCGGGAGAACACTGAAGCTTTCTTT.

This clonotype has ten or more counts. Here the CDR3 reads CASSSGYGETQYF. The CDR3 nucleotides read TGTGCCAGCAGCTCCGGATATGGGGAGACCCAGTACTTC. This chain links TRBV7-8 with TRBJ2-5; unclear D gene. The germline gives CDR1 SGHVS, CDR2 FQNEAQ. The CDR3 is made up of 13 amino acids. The V end was cut by 4 bases, the J end by 5 bases, with 11 bases between.

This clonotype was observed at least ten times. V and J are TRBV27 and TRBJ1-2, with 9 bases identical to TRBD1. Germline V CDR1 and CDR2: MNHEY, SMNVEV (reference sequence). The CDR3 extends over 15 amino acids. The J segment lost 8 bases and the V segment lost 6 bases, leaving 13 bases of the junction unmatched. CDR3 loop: CASRPGQGFSQGYTF. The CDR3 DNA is TGTGCCAGCAGACCAGGACAGGGGTTCTCACAAGGCTACACCTTC.

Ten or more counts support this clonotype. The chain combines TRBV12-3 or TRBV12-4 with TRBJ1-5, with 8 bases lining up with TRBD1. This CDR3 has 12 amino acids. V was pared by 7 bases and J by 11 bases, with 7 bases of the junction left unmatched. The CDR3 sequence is CASNPSTGAQHF. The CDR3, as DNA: TGTGCCAGCAATCCCTCGACAGGGGCCCAGCATTTT.

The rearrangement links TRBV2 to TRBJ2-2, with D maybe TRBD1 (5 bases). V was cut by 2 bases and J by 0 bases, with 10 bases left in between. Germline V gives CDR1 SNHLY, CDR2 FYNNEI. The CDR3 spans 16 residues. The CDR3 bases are TGTGCCAGCAGTGAATATCGGACAACGAACACCGGGGAGCTGTTTTTT. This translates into CASSEYRTTNTGELFF.

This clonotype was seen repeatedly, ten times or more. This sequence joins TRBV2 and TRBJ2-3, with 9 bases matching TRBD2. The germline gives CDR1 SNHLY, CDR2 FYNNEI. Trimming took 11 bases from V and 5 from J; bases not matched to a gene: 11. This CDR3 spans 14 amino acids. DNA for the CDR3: TGTGCCCCCGGCGGCGGGAGGGCCGGAGATACGCAGTATTTT. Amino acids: CAPGGGRAGDTQYF.

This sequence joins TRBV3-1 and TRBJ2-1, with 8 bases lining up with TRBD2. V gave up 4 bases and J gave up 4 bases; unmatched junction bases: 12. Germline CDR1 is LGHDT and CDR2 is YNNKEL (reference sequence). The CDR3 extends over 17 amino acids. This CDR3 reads CASSLGVAGIRYNEQFF. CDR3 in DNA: TGTGCCAGCAGCCTGGGGGTAGCGGGAATAAGATACAATGAGCAGTTCTTC.

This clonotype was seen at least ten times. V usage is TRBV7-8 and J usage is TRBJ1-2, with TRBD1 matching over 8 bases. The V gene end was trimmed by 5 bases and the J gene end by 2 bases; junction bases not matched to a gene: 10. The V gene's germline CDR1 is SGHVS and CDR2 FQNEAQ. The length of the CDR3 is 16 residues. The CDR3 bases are TGTGCCAGCAGCGCGACTCTGACAGGGGCCAACTATGGCTACACCTTC. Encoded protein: CASSATLTGANYGYTF. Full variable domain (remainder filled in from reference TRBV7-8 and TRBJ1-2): GAGVSQSPRYKVAKRGQDVALRCDPISGHVSLFWYQQALGQGPEFLTYFQNEAQLDKSGLPSDRFFAERPEGSVSTLKIQRTQQEDSAVYLCASSATLTGANYGYTFGSGTRLTVV.

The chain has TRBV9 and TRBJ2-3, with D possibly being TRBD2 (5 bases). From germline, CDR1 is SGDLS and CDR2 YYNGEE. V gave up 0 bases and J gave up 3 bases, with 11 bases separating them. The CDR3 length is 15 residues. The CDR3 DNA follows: TGTGCCAGCAGCGTAGCGGGGAGAAATACAGATACGCAGTATTTT. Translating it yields CASSVAGRNTDTQYF.

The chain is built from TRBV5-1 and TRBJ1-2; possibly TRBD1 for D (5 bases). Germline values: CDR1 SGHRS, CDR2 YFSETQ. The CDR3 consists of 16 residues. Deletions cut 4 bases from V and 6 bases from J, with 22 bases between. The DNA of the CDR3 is TGCGCCAGCAGCGCAACTTCAGGGATTTTTATGGATGGCTACACCTTC. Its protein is CASSATSGIFMDGYTF.

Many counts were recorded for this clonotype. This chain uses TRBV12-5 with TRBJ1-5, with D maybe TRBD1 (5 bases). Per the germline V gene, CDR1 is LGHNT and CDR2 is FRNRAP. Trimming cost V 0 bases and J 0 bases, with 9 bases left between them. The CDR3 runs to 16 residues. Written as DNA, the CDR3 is TGTGCTAGTGGTTTGGTACTGGGGGATAGCAATCAGCCCCAGCATTTT. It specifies CASGLVLGDSNQPQHF.

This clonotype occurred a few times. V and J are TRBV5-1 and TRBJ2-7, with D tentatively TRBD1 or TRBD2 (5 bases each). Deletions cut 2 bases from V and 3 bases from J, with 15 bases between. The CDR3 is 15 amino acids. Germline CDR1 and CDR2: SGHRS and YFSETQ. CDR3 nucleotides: TGCGCCAGCAGCTTTGGGACGCAGGGCAACTACGAGCAGTACTTC. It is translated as CASSFGTQGNYEQYF.

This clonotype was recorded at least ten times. The CDR3 here is CASSDPSNQPQHF. As DNA, the CDR3 is TGTGCCAGCAGCGACCCTAGCAATCAGCCCCAGCATTTT. J is TRBJ1-5 and V is TRBV7-8; D ambiguous. Trimming took off 5 bases at V and 0 bases at J, with 5 bases between the two ends. Germline V gene sequence: CDR1 SGHVS, CDR2 FQNEAQ. The CDR3 has 13 residues.

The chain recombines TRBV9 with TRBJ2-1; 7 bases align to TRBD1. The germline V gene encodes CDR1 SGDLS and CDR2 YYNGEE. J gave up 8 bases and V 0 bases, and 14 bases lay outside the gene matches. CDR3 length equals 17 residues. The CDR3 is CASSVEKGASRVDEQFF. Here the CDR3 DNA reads TGTGCCAGCAGCGTAGAAAAGGGGGCGAGTAGAGTGGATGAGCAGTTCTTC. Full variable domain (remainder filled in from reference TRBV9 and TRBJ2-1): DSGVTQTPKHLITATGQRVTLRCSPRSGDLSVYWYQQSLDQGLQFLIQYYNGEERAKGNILERFSAQQFPDLHSELNLSSLELGDSALYFCASSVEKGASRVDEQFFGPGTRLTVL.

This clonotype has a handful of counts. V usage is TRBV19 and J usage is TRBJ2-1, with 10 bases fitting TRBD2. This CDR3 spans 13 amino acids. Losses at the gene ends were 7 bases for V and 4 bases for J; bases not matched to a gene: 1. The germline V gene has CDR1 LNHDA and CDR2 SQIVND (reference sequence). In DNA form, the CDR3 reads TGTGCCAGTAAAGCGGGAGGGTACAATGAGCAGTTCTTC. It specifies CASKAGGYNEQFF. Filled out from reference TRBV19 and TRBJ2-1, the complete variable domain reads DGGITQSPKYLFRKEGQNVTLSCEQNLNHDAMYWYRQDPGQGLRLIYYSQIVNDFQKGDIAEGYSVSREKKESFPLTVTSAQKNPTAFYLCASKAGGYNEQFFGPGTRLTVL.

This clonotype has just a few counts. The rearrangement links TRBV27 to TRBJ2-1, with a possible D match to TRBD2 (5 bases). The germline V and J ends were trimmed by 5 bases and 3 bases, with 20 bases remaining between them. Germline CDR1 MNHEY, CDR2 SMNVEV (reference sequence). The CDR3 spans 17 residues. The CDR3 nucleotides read TGTGCCAGCAGTCCACCTCCCAGGACTCCCTTCTACAATGAGCAGTTCTTC. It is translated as CASSPPPRTPFYNEQFF.

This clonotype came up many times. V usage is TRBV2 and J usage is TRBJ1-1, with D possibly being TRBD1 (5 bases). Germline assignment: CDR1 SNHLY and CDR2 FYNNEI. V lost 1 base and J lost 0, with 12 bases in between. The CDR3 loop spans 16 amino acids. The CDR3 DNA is TGTGCCAGCAGTGAAGGGCGGGGCAGTTTGAACACTGAAGCTTTCTTT. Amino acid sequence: CASSEGRGSLNTEAFF.

The CDR3 sequence is CASSSLAEGNTEAFF. Here the CDR3 DNA reads TGTGCCAGCAGTTCCCTAGCGGAGGGGAACACTGAAGCTTTCTTT. The chain has TRBV6-5 and TRBJ1-1; D ambiguous. The CDR3 is 15 amino acids. The germline V gene encodes CDR1 MNHEY and CDR2 SVGAGI. The ends were cut back, 4 bases at V and 1 base at J, with 13 bases in the middle.

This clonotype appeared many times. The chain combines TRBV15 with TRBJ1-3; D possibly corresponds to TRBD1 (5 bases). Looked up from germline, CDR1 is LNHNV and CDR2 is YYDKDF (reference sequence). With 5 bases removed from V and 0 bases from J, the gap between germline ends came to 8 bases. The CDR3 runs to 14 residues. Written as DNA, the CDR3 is TGTGCCACCAGCGACGGGGGCTCTGGAAACACCATATATTTT. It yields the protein CATSDGGSGNTIYF.